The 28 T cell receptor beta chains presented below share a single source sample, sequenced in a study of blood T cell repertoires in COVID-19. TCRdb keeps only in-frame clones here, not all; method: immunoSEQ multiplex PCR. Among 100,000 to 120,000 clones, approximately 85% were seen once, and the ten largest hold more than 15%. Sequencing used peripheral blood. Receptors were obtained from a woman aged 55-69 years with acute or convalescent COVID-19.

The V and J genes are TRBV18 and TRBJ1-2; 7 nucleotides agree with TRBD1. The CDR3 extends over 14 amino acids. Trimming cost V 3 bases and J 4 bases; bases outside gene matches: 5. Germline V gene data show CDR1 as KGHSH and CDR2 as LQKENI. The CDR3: CASSPQGEAYGYTF. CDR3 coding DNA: TGTGCCAGCTCACCCCAGGGGGAGGCCTATGGCTACACCTTC.

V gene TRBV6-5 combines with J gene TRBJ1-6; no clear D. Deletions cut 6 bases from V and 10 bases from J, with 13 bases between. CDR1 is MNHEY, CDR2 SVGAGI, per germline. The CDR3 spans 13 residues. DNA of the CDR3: TGTGCCAGCAGGGCACCGGGAGAATCACCCCTCCACTTT. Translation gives CASRAPGESPLHF.

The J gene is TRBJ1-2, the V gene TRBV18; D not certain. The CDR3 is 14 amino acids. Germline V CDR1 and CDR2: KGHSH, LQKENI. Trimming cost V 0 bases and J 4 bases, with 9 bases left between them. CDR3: CASSPPHGLYGYTF. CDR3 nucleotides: TGTGCCAGCTCACCACCCCACGGACTCTATGGCTACACCTTC.

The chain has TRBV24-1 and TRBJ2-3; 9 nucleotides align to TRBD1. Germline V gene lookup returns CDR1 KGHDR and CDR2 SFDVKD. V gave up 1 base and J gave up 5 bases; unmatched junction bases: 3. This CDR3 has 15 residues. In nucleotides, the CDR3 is TGTGCCACCAGTGATTTCGGACAGGGGCAAGATACGCAGTATTTT. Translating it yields CATSDFGQGQDTQYF.

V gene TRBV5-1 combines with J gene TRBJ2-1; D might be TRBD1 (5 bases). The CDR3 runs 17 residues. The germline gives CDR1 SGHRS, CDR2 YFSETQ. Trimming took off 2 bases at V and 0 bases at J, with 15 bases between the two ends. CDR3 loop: CASSFLPTVSSYNEQFF. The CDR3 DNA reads TGCGCCAGCAGCTTTCTACCGACAGTCAGCTCCTACAATGAGCAGTTCTTC.

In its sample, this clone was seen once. The CDR3 DNA is TGTGCCAGTAGGAGCGGCAGGTGGAAGCGGGGGGGCGGATCATATGCAGATACGCAGTATTTT. Protein sequence: CASRSGRWKRGGGSYADTQYF. J is TRBJ2-3 and V is TRBV19; 10 bases line up with TRBD2. This CDR3 spans 21 amino acids. Germline trimming cut 6 bases from V and 4 bases from J; bases unmatched to any gene: 25. Germline CDR1 reads LNHDA; CDR2 reads SQIVND (reference sequence).

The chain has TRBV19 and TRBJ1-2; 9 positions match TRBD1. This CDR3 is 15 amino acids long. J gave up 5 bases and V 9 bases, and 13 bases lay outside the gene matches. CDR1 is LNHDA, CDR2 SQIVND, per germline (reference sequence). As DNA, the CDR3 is TGTGCCAGCCTCCCCCGGACAGGGGTCGGATATGGCTACACCTTC. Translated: CASLPRTGVGYGYTF.

CDR3 nucleotide sequence: TGTGCCACCAGTGGAGGGGTGACAGGGTTGTACAATGAGCAGTTCTTC. It yields the protein CATSGGVTGLYNEQFF. The rearrangement joins TRBV24-1 to TRBJ2-1, with 7 bases aligning to TRBD1. Germline V gene lookup returns CDR1 KGHDR and CDR2 SFDVKD. V shed 5 bases, J shed 4 bases, and the junction held 10 bases outside the gene matches. The CDR3 consists of 16 residues.

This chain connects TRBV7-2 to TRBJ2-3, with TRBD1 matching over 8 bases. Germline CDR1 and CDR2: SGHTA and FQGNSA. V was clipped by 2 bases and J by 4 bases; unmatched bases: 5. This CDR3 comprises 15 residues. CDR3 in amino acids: CASSLSGQGADTQYF. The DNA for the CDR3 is TGTGCCAGCAGCTTATCAGGACAGGGAGCAGATACGCAGTATTTT.

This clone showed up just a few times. The CDR3 nucleotides read TGTGCCAGCAGCTTTGGCAGTAACTATGGCTACACCTTC. Its protein is CASSFGSNYGYTF. The chain couples TRBV5-6 to TRBJ1-2, with D unclear. V was trimmed by 2 bases and J by 1 base, leaving 6 bases between them. CDR3 length: 13 residues. Germline values: CDR1 SGHDT, CDR2 YYEEEE.

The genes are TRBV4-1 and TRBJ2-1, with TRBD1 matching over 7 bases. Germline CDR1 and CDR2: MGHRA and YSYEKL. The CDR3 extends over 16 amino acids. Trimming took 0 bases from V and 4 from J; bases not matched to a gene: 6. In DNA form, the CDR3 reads TGCGCCAGCAGCCAAGATAGACAGGGTGGGTACAATGAGCAGTTCTTC. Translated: CASSQDRQGGYNEQFF.

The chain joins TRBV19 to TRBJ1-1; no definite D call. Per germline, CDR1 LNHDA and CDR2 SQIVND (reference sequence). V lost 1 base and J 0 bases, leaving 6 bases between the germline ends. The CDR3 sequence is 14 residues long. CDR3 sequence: CASSIGAMNTEAFF. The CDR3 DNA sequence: TGTGCCAGTAGTATAGGGGCAATGAACACTGAAGCTTTCTTT.

The CDR3 sequence: CASSLSGTTNEKLFF. CDR3 DNA: TGTGCCAGCAGCTTGAGCGGGACAACTAATGAAAAACTGTTTTTT. The rearrangement links TRBV7-2 to TRBJ1-4, with no clear D. This CDR3 spans 15 amino acids. From germline, CDR1 is SGHTA and CDR2 FQGNSA. The V end was cut by 3 bases, the J end by 0 bases, with 8 bases between.

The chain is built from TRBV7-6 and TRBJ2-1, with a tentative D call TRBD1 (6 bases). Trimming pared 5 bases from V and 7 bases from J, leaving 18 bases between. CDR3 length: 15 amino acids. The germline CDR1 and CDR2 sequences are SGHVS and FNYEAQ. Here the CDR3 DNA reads TGTGCCAGCAGCCATCGGGACACCGCAGCAAATGAGCAGTTCTTC. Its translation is CASSHRDTAANEQFF.

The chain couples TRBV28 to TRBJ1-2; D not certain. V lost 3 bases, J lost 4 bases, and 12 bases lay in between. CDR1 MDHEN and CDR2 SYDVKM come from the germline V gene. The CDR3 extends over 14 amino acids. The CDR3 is CASSLTVGVYGYTF. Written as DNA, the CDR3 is TGTGCCAGCAGTTTGACGGTCGGGGTCTATGGCTACACCTTC.

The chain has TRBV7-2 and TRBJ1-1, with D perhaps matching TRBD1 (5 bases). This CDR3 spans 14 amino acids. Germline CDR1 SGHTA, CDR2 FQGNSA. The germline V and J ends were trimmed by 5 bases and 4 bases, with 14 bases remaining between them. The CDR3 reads CASSKQVFFTEAFF. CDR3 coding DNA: TGTGCCAGCAGCAAACAGGTTTTTTTCACTGAAGCTTTCTTT.

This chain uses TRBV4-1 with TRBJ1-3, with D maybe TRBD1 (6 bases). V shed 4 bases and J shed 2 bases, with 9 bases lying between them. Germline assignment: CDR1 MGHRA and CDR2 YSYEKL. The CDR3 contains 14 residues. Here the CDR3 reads CASSLGQTGNTIYF. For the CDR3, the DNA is TGCGCCAGCAGCCTCGGACAGACTGGAAACACCATATATTTT.

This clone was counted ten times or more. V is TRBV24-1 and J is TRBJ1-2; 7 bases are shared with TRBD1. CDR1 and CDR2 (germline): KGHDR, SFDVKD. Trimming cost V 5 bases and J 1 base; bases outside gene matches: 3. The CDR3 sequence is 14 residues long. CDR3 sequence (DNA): TGTGCCACCAGTGTAGGGGACAGTAACTATGGCTACACCTTC. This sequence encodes CATSVGDSNYGYTF.

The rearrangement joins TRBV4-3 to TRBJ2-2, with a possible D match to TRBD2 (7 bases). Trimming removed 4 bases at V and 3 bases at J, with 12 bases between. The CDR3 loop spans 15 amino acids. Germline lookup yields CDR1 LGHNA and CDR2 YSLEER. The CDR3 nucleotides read TGCGCCAGCAGCCGGGCGGGGGCTTACACCGGGGAGCTGTTTTTT. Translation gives CASSRAGAYTGELFF.

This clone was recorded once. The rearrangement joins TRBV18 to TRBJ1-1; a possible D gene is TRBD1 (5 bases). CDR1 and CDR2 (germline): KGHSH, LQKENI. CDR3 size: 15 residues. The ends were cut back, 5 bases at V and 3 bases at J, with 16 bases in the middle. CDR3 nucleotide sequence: TGTGCCAGCTCAGCAAACCAGCAAGGGGACACTGAAGCTTTCTTT. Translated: CASSANQQGDTEAFF.

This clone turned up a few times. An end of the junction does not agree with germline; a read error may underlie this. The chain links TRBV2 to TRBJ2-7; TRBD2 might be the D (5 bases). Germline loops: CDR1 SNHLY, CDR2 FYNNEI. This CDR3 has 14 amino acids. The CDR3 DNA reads TGTGCCAGCACTGAAGCACGGGGATCCTACGAGCAGTACTTC. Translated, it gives CASTEARGSYEQYF.

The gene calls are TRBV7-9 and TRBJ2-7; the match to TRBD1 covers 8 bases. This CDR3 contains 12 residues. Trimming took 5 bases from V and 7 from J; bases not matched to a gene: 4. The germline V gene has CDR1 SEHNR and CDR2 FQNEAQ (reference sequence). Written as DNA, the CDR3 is TGTGCCAGCAGCAGGACAGGGAAAGAGCAGTACTTC. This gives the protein CASSRTGKEQYF.

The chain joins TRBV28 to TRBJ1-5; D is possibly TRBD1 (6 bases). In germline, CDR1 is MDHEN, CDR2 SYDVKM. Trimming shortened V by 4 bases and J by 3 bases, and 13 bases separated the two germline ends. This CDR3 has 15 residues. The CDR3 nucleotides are TGTGCCAGCAGTTCCAGGACAGAAGCCAATCAGCCCCAGCATTTT. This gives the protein CASSSRTEANQPQHF.

The CDR3 sequence is CASYTYQSGTGRGNTEAFF. The CDR3 bases are TGTGCCAGTTACACTTACCAATCCGGGACAGGGCGGGGGAACACTGAAGCTTTCTTT. The rearrangement links TRBV2 to TRBJ1-1, with 9 nucleotides matching TRBD1. V dropped 9 bases and J dropped 1; count of bases not matched to a gene: 21. Germline V lookup: CDR1 SNHLY, CDR2 FYNNEI. The CDR3 is made up of 19 amino acids. Combining the CDR3 with reference TRBV2 and TRBJ1-1 gives the whole variable domain EPEVTQTPSHQVTQMGQEVILRCVPISNHLYFYWYRQILGQKVEFLVSFYNNEISEKSEIFDDQFSVERPDGSNFTLKIRSTKLEDSAMYFCASYTYQSGTGRGNTEAFFGQGTRLTVV.

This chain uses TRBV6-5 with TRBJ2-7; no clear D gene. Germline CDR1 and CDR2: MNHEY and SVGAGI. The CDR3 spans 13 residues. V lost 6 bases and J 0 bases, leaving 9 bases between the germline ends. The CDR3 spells CASSTESSYEQYF. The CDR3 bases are TGTGCCAGCAGCACAGAGAGCTCCTACGAGCAGTACTTC.

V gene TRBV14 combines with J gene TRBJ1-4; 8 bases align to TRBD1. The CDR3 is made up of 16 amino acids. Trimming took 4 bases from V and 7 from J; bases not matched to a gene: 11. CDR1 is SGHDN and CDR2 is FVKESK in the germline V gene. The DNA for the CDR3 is TGTGCCAGCAGCCCAACCCTCGGGACAGGCACTGAAAAACTGTTTTTT. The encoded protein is CASSPTLGTGTEKLFF.

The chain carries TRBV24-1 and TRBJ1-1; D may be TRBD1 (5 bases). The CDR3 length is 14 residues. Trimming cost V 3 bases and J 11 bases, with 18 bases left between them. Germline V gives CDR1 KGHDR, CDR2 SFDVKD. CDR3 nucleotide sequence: TGTGCCACCAGTGATCCCGGGAGGGGAAACTTGGCTTTCTTT. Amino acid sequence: CATSDPGRGNLAFF.

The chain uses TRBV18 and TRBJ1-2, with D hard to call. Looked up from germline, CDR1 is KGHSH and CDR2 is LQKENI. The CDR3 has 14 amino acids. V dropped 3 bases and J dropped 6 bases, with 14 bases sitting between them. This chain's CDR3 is CASSPDWPRHGYTF. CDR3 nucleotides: TGTGCCAGCTCACCCGACTGGCCTCGACATGGCTACACCTTC.